These 21 T cell receptor beta chains came from one sample sequenced in a study of blood T cell repertoires in COVID-19 (TCRdb year 2020). Library creation used the immunoSEQ multiplex PCR assay. The clones in this table, taken by TCRdb from immuneACCESS, are in-frame only. Not every clone is retained; where verified, under half of the shortfall comes from an unresolved V gene, and the cause of the rest is unknown. The sample table records about 200,000 clones; approximately 88% of these occur just once. The top ten hold roughly 6% of the sample. Sample: peripheral blood. The receptors originated from a man aged 55 to 70 who had recovered from COVID-19.

The rearrangement joins TRBV7-6 to TRBJ2-5, with TRBD2 matching over 13 bases. Germline CDR1 is SGHVS and CDR2 is FNYEAQ. The CDR3 runs to 16 residues. With 6 bases clipped from V and 1 base from J, the junction kept 5 bases outside the gene matches. The DNA of the CDR3 is TGTGCCAGCAGTTGGACTAGCGGGGGAACCCAAGAGACCCAGTACTTC. Its translation is CASSWTSGGTQETQYF.

The chain is built from TRBV18 and TRBJ1-5, with D perhaps matching TRBD1 (5 bases). Deletions cut 5 bases from V and 5 bases from J, with 13 bases between. Germline CDR1 and CDR2: KGHSH and LQKENI. The CDR3 runs to 14 residues. CDR3 coding DNA: TGTGCCAGCTCAGGGGCGGGAGGCGATCAGCCCCAGCATTTT. This gives the protein CASSGAGGDQPQHF.

The chain links TRBV18 to TRBJ2-5; maybe TRBD1 (5 bases). The V gene lost 5 bases and the J gene lost 1 base, with 11 bases spanning the gap. Germline V CDR1 and CDR2: KGHSH, LQKENI. The CDR3 length is 14 residues. CDR3 bases: TGTGCCAGCTCAACGAAGCAGGGCCAAGAGACCCAGTACTTC. It is translated as CASSTKQGQETQYF.

This clone was detected only a few times. Other DNA sequences of this sample code for an identical CDR3. V and J are TRBV14 and TRBJ1-1, with unresolved D. Per the germline V gene, CDR1 is SGHDN and CDR2 is FVKESK. The V gene lost 6 bases and the J gene lost 5 bases, with 13 bases spanning the gap. This CDR3 has 13 amino acids. In nucleotides, the CDR3 is TGTGCCAGCAGTCAATCCACGCGGACTGAAGCTTTCTTT. It codes for CASSQSTRTEAFF.

The chain has TRBV9 and TRBJ1-2; 9 bases map to TRBD1. V was clipped by 5 bases and J by 2 bases; unmatched bases: 4. This CDR3 has 14 residues. CDR1 is SGDLS and CDR2 is YYNGEE in the germline V gene. The CDR3 reads CASSAGQGNYGYTF. The CDR3 DNA reads TGTGCCAGCAGTGCGGGACAGGGCAACTATGGCTACACCTTC.

This chain joins TRBV5-4 and TRBJ2-7, with 7 bases fitting TRBD1. Germline trimming cut 0 bases from V and 0 bases from J; bases unmatched to any gene: 6. The CDR3 runs 16 residues. Per germline, CDR1 SGHNT and CDR2 YYREEE (reference sequence). The CDR3, as DNA: TGTGCCAGCAGCTTGGGCAGGGGGACACCCTCCTACGAGCAGTACTTC. This codes for CASSLGRGTPSYEQYF.

The chain uses TRBV7-2 and TRBJ1-5, with D hard to call. V shed 5 bases and J shed 11 bases, with 16 bases lying between them. CDR1 and CDR2 from the germline V gene are SGHTA and FQGNSA. This CDR3 region has 13 residues. The CDR3 region has the DNA TGTGCCAGCAGCCCCGACCGGTTCGAGGCCCAGCATTTT. Translating it yields CASSPDRFEAQHF.

The chain combines TRBV19 with TRBJ2-1; maybe TRBD2 (5 bases). Trimming pared 5 bases from V and 4 bases from J, leaving 12 bases between. Germline values: CDR1 LNHDA, CDR2 SQIVND (reference sequence). There are 14 residues in the CDR3. The CDR3 here is CASSASTGYNEQFF. The CDR3, as DNA: TGTGCCAGTAGTGCGTCGACGGGGTACAATGAGCAGTTCTTC.

The chain recombines TRBV29-1 with TRBJ1-5; D perhaps matches TRBD1 (6 bases). Trimming took off 4 bases at V and 0 bases at J, with 10 bases between the two ends. The CDR3 is 14 residues long. CDR1 is SQVTM and CDR2 is ANQGSEA in the germline V gene. CDR3 loop: CSVATGNSNQPQHF. In DNA, the CDR3 is TGCAGCGTTGCCACAGGGAATAGCAATCAGCCCCAGCATTTT. Full variable domain (outside the CDR3, taken from reference TRBV29-1 and TRBJ1-5): SAVISQKPSRDICQRGTSLTIQCQVDSQVTMMFWYRQQPGQSLTLIATANQGSEATYESGFVIDKFPISRPNLTFSTLTVSNMSPEDSSIYLCSVATGNSNQPQHFGDGTRLSIL.

The rearrangement uses TRBV5-1 and TRBJ1-3; 10 nucleotides line up with TRBD1. CDR1 is SGHRS, CDR2 YFSETQ, per germline. This CDR3 contains 15 residues. The V and J ends lost 4 bases and 5 bases, in that order; junction bases with no gene match: 6. CDR3 sequence: CASSPEDRGRNTIYF. Here the CDR3 DNA reads TGCGCCAGCAGCCCGGAGGACAGGGGGAGAAACACCATATATTTT.

This chain uses TRBV11-2 with TRBJ1-1, with 8 bases that match TRBD1. V was clipped by 5 bases and J by 5 bases; unmatched bases: 4. This CDR3 region has 13 residues. Germline CDR1 is SGHAT and CDR2 is FQNNGV. Here the CDR3 DNA reads TGTGCCAGCAGCAAAGACAGGGGTACTGAAGCTTTCTTT. Encoded protein: CASSKDRGTEAFF.

This clone turned up a few times. This sequence joins TRBV4-1 and TRBJ1-1, with TRBD1 as a possible D gene (6 bases). This CDR3 has 14 residues. V was cut by 3 bases and J by 1 base, with 9 bases left in between. Germline CDR1 and CDR2: MGHRA and YSYEKL. CDR3 in amino acids: CASSHLGQNTEAFF. In DNA form, the CDR3 reads TGCGCCAGCAGCCACTTGGGACAGAACACTGAAGCTTTCTTT.

The chain is built from TRBV7-2 and TRBJ2-3; no clear D. CDR3 length: 11 residues. Germline V gene sequence: CDR1 SGHTA, CDR2 FQGNSA. Trimming cost V 2 bases and J 7 bases, with 4 bases left between them. The CDR3 sequence is CASSLSYTQYF. CDR3 DNA sequence: TGTGCCAGCAGCTTATCCTATACGCAGTATTTT.

V usage is TRBV19 and J usage is TRBJ1-5; TRBD1 matches 8 bases. The CDR3 covers 15 residues. Trimming cost V 1 base and J 7 bases; bases outside gene matches: 6. CDR1 and CDR2 (germline): LNHDA, SQIVND (reference sequence). The CDR3 protein is CASSIGQGAGQPQHF. The CDR3 DNA reads as TGTGCCAGTAGTATAGGCCAGGGGGCGGGACAGCCCCAGCATTTT.

CDR3 in DNA: TGTGCCAGCACTCGCCGTGGGCTAGCGGGAGGGGGTGAGACCCAGTACTTC. It codes for CASTRRGLAGGGETQYF. This chain uses TRBV6-6 with TRBJ2-5; the match to TRBD2 covers 12 bases. CDR1 and CDR2 (germline): MNHNY, SVGAGI (reference sequence). The trim removed 7 bases at V and 5 bases at J, leaving 14 bases unmatched. The CDR3 is 17 amino acids.

The V gene is TRBV5-1, the J gene TRBJ1-2; the D gene is possibly TRBD1 (5 bases). Germline loops: CDR1 SGHRS, CDR2 YFSETQ. CDR3 length: 15 residues. V lost 3 bases and J 1 base, leaving 13 bases between the germline ends. The CDR3 DNA follows: TGCGCCAGCAGCTCCGGGGGAGCAGTTAACTATGGCTACACCTTC. It yields the protein CASSSGGAVNYGYTF.

This clone has just one count. The rearrangement joins TRBV2 to TRBJ1-1, with D unclear. The germline V gene encodes CDR1 SNHLY and CDR2 FYNNEI. V lost 7 bases, J lost 1 base, and 10 bases lay in between. CDR3 length: 13 residues. DNA for the CDR3: TGTGCCAGCATCCGTCTAGGGAACACTGAAGCTTTCTTT. It is translated as CASIRLGNTEAFF.

This clone was observed once. The chain links TRBV19 to TRBJ2-1, with 9 bases identical to TRBD1. With V trimmed by 4 bases and J by 7 bases, 11 bases remained unmatched. CDR3 size: 16 residues. Germline V lookup: CDR1 LNHDA, CDR2 SQIVND (reference sequence). The CDR3 is CASSNRDRVVVNEQFF. CDR3 bases: TGTGCCAGTAGTAACCGGGACAGGGTCGTAGTAAATGAGCAGTTCTTC.

This clone was seen only once. For the CDR3, the DNA is TGTGCCAGCAGTTTATCACCGGGACAGGGCGATGAGCAGTTCTTC. Translation: CASSLSPGQGDEQFF. V usage is TRBV2 and J usage is TRBJ2-1; 9 bases map to TRBD1. Germline CDR1 and CDR2: SNHLY and FYNNEI. This CDR3 is built from 15 residues. The J segment lost 8 bases and the V segment lost 5 bases, leaving 10 bases of the junction unmatched.

This rearrangement joins TRBV21-1 to TRBJ2-1; TRBD1 reflects the table's D call only, with no check against the DNA. TRBV21-1 is deemed a pseudogene. CDR3 length: 15 residues. The CDR3 is CATINRDRNSPEQFF. DNA for the CDR3: TGTGCCACCATAAATCGGGACAGAAACTCTCCTGAGCAGTTCTTC.

This chain uses TRBV27 with TRBJ2-7; a weak D match, TRBD1 (6 bases). This CDR3 contains 18 residues. Germline lookup yields CDR1 MNHEY and CDR2 SMNVEV (reference sequence). Deletions cut 5 bases from V and 0 bases from J, with 23 bases between. The CDR3 region has the DNA TGTGCCAGCAGTCCTACTTTCCAGGGGCCGCCAGGCTCCTACGAGCAGTACTTC. Amino acids: CASSPTFQGPPGSYEQYF.